The clone carrying this T cell receptor beta chain appeared a single time. Profiling relied on immunoSEQ multiplex PCR, and the TCRdb table lists in-frame clones only, not all of them. The data hold roughly 150,000 clones, with 83% observed a single time. The CDR3 runs to 14 residues. The germline V gene has CDR1 KGHSH and CDR2 LQKENI. V gave up 4 bases and J gave up 15 bases, with 19 bases separating them. The sample is drawn from a study of blood T cell repertoires in COVID-19. For the study at large: Sites in the United States, Italy and Spain provided acute and convalescent COVID-19 samples.

Sequencing was carried out using peripheral blood. The receptor was isolated from a woman aged 80 or over with acute or convalescent COVID-19. The chain combines TRBV18 with TRBJ1-6; D is uncertain. The CDR3 loop is CASSQVHGVQLLHF. CDR3 DNA: TGTGCCAGCTCACAGGTTCATGGAGTTCAGCTCCTCCACTTT.